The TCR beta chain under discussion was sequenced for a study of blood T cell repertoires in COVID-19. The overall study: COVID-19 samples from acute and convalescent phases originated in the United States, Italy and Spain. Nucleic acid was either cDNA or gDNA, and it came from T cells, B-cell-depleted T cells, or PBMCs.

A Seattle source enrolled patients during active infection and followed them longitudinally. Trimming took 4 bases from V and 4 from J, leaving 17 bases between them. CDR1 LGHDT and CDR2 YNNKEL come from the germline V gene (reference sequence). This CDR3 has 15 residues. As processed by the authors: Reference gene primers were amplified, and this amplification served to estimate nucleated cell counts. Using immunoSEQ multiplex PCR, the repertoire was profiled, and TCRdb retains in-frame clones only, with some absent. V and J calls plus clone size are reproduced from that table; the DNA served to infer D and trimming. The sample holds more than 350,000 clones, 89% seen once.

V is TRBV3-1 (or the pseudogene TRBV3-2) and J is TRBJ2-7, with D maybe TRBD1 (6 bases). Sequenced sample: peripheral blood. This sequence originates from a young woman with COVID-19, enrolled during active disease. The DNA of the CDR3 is TGTGCCAGCAGCCGATGGGGCCAGGGGTTTTACGAGCAGTACGTC. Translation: CASSRWGQGFYEQYV.